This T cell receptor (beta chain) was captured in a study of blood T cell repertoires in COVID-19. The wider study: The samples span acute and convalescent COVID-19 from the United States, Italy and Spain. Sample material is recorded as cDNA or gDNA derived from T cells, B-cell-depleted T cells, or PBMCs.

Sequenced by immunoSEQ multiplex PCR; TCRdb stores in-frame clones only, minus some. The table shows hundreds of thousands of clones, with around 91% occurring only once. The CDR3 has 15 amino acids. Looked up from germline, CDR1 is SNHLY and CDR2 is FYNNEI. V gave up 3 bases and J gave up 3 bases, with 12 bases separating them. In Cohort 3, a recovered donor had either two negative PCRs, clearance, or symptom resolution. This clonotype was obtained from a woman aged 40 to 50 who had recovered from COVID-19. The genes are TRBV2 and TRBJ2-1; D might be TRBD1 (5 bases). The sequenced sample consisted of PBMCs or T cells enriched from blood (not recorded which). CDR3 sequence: CASSDLQGSYNEQFF. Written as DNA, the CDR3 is TGTGCCAGCAGTGATTTGCAGGGAAGCTACAATGAGCAGTTCTTC.